This TCR beta chain was sequenced in a study of shared T cell receptors in the human thymus. Profiled with immunoSEQ multiplex PCR; TCRdb holds only in-frame clones, not every one. The data contain hundreds of thousands of clones, 87% of them singletons. The germline gives CDR1 MNHNS, CDR2 SASEGT. V gave up 1 base and J gave up 3 bases, with 17 bases separating them. The CDR3 runs to 17 residues. Separately, the same data were catalogued under a study of human thymus T cells.

This clonotype was obtained from a boy under two years old with a congenital heart defect. This chain links TRBV6-1 with TRBJ2-3, with D possibly being TRBD2 (6 bases). The specimen sequenced was thymocytes. The CDR3 loop is CASSEVPGRLVTDTQYF. The CDR3 coding sequence is TGTGCCAGCAGTGAAGTCCCGGGGCGACTAGTTACAGATACGCAGTATTTT.